The clone carrying this T cell receptor beta chain was picked up many times. Its antigen remains unidentified. The entry originates in a study of response to subunit inactivated influenza vaccine. Whole-study results and caveats: New T cells are recruited in small numbers by each seasonal influenza vaccination, according to the authors' suggestion.

This CDR3 is 11 amino acids long. Trimming took off 3 bases at V and 8 bases at J, with 8 bases between the two ends. Looked up from germline, CDR1 is DFQATT and CDR2 is SNEGSKA (reference sequence). Each CDR3 protein is one row after TCRdb ran MiXCR on the RT-PCR reads. The data hold some 550,000 distinct CDR3 sequences, with approximately 22% observed a single time. These same records also appear under a second study, on T cells expressing NK-cell markers. As that report states: Synthesis of TCR beta cDNA relied on 5'RACE template switching carrying UMIs. Within the sequenced cohort of eight donors, seven exhibited HCMV seropositivity and one was seronegative.

This receptor was identified in a man aged 45-60 years who received an inactivated influenza vaccine. The rearrangement uses TRBV20-1 and TRBJ2-1; no reliable D call. The specimen comprised CD4+ T cells sorted from PBMCs, sampled 11 to 12 days after vaccination. The DNA of the CDR3 is TGCAGTGCTAGTATAGACGATGAGCAGTTCTTC. Amino acids: CSASIDDEQFF.